The 6 T cell receptor beta chains presented below share a single source sample, sequenced in a study of T cell clones after liver transplantation. The data were produced by immunoSEQ multiplex PCR, yet TCRdb's version contains in-frame clones alone and is incomplete. This table holds fewer than 85,000 clones, about 80% found once. This material consisted of CD4+ T cells from blood, taken 12 months after liver transplant. Every receptor here comes from a human patient who received a liver transplant. Some T cells may be the graft donor's.

V and J are TRBV7-2 and TRBJ2-2, with D hard to call. This CDR3 region has 14 residues. CDR1 and CDR2 (germline): SGHTA, FQGNSA. Trimming pared 4 bases from V and 1 base from J, leaving 7 bases between. The CDR3 sequence: CASSSRRNTGELFF. The CDR3 bases are TGTGCCAGCAGCTCGAGACGGAACACCGGGGAGCTGTTTTTT.

The chain joins TRBV6-6 to TRBJ2-2, with a possible D match to TRBD1 (6 bases). This CDR3 spans 14 amino acids. V lost 6 bases, J lost 0 bases, and 8 bases lay in between. Germline CDR1 and CDR2: MNHNY and SVGAGI (reference sequence). CDR3 DNA sequence: TGTGCCAGCAGCGGACAGACGAACACCGGGGAGCTGTTTTTT. Translated, it gives CASSGQTNTGELFF.

The chain carries TRBV14 and TRBJ2-7, with 14 bases identical to TRBD2. The germline CDR1 and CDR2 sequences are SGHDN and FVKESK. The ends lost 1 base at V and 5 bases at J; junction bases unmatched: 13. This CDR3 is built from 19 residues. In nucleotides, the CDR3 is TGTGCCAGCAGCCAAGCCCCCGGGACTAGCGGGAGAGTTTTCCACGAGCAGTACTTC. Amino acids: CASSQAPGTSGRVFHEQYF.

The chain links TRBV6-5 to TRBJ1-1; 7 bases are a match to TRBD1. The CDR3 extends over 14 amino acids. The J segment lost 4 bases and the V segment lost 3 bases, leaving 5 bases of the junction unmatched. Germline V gene data show CDR1 as MNHEY and CDR2 as SVGAGI. The CDR3 coding sequence is TGTGCCAGCAGTTATGAGGGGGCCGGCACTGAAGCTTTCTTT. As protein: CASSYEGAGTEAFF.

V and J are TRBV15 and TRBJ2-7; 7 bases map to TRBD2. This CDR3 is built from 18 residues. The V and J ends lost 1 base and 4 bases, in that order; junction bases with no gene match: 16. Germline V gene lookup returns CDR1 LNHNV and CDR2 YYDKDF (reference sequence). CDR3 nucleotide sequence: TGTGCCACCAGCAGAGCAAGTACGGCGGGAGCTCCCCTTTACGAGCAGTACTTC. Residues: CATSRASTAGAPLYEQYF.

This chain links TRBV4-3 with TRBJ2-1; a possible D gene is TRBD2 (6 bases). This CDR3 is 15 amino acids long. CDR1 is LGHNA and CDR2 is YSLEER in the germline V gene. The V gene lost 1 base and the J gene lost 6 bases, with 13 bases spanning the gap. The CDR3 here is CASSQGASVGNEQFF. CDR3 sequence (DNA): TGCGCCAGCAGCCAAGGGGCTAGCGTTGGCAATGAGCAGTTCTTC.